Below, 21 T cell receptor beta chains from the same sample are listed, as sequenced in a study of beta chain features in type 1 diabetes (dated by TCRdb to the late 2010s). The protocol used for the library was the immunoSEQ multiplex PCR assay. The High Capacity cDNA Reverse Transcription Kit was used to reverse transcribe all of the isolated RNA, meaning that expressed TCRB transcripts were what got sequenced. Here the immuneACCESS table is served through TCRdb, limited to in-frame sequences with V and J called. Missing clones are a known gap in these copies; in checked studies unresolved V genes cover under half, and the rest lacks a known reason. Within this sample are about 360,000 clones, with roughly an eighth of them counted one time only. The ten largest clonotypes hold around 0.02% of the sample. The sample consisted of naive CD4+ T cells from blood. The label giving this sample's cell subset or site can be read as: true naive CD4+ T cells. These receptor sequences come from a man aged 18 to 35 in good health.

CDR3 in DNA: TGTGCCAGCAGGGGACAGACTTCGGTTTGGGGCTACACCTTC. Translating gives CASRGQTSVWGYTF. This chain connects TRBV2 to TRBJ1-2; 7 bases fit TRBD1. This CDR3 has 14 amino acids. Unmatched junction bases numbered 12, after V lost 6 bases and J lost 8 bases. From germline, CDR1 is SNHLY and CDR2 FYNNEI.

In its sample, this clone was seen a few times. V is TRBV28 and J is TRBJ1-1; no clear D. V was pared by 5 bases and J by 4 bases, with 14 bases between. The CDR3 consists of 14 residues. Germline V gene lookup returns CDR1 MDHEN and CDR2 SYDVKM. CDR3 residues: CASSASVLPTEAFF. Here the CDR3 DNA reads TGTGCCAGCAGTGCATCGGTCCTGCCCACTGAAGCTTTCTTT.

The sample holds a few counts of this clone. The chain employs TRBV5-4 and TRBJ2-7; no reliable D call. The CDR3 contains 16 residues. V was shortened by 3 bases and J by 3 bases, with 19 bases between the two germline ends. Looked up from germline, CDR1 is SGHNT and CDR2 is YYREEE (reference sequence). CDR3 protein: CASSSQRTENVYEQYF. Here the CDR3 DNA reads TGTGCCAGCAGCTCGCAAAGAACGGAGAACGTCTACGAGCAGTACTTC.

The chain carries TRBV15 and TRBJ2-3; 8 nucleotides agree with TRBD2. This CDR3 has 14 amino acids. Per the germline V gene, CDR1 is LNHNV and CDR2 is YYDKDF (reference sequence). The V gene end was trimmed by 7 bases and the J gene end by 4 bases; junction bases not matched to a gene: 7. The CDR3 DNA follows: TGTGCCACCAATCTGCGGGGGGCATCAGATACGCAGTATTTT. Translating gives CATNLRGASDTQYF.

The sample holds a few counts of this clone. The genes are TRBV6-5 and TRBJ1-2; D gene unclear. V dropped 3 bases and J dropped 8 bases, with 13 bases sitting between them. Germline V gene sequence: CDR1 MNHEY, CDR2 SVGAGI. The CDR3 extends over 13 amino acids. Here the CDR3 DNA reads TGTGCCAGCAGTTATTCATCGGGAGAGGGCTACACCTTC. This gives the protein CASSYSSGEGYTF.

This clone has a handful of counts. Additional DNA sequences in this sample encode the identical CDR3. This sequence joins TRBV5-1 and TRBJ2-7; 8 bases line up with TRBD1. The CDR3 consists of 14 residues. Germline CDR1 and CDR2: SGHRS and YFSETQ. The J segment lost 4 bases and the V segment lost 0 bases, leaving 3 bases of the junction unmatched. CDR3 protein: CASSLAGTGYEQYF. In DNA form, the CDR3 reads TGCGCCAGCAGCTTGGCCGGGACAGGTTACGAGCAGTACTTC.

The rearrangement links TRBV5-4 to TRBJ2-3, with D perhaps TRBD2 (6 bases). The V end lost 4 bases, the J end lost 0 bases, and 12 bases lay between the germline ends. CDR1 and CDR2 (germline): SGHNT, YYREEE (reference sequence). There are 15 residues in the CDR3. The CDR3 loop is CASSLTSRSTDTQYF. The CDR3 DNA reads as TGTGCCAGCAGCCTGACTAGTCGTAGCACAGATACGCAGTATTTT.

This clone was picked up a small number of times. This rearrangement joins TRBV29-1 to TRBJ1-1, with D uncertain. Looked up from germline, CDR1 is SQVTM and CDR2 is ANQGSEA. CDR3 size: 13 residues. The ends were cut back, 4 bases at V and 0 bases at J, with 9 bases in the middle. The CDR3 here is CSVVVIMNTEAFF. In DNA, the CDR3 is TGCAGCGTTGTAGTGATCATGAACACTGAAGCTTTCTTT. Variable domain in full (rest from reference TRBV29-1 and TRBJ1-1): SAVISQKPSRDICQRGTSLTIQCQVDSQVTMMFWYRQQPGQSLTLIATANQGSEATYESGFVIDKFPISRPNLTFSTLTVSNMSPEDSSIYLCSVVVIMNTEAFFGQGTRLTVV.

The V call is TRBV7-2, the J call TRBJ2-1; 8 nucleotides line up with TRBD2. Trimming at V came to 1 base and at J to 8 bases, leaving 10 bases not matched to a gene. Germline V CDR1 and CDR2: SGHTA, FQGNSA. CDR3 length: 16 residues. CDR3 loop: CASSLGLSGRFDEQFF. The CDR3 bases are TGTGCCAGCAGCTTAGGTCTGAGCGGGAGATTCGATGAGCAGTTCTTC. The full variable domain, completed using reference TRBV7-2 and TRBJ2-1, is GAGVSQSPSNKVTEKGKDVELRCDPISGHTALYWYRQSLGQGLEFLIYFQGNSAPDKSGLPSDRFSAERTGGSVSTLTIQRTQQEDSAVYLCASSLGLSGRFDEQFFGPGTRLTVL.

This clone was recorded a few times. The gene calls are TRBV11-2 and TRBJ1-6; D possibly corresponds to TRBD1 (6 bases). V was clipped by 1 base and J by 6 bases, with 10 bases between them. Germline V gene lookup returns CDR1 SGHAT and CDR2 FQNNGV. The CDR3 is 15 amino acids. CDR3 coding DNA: TGTGCCAGCAGCTTAGGGCGACAGGTTAATTCACCCCTCCACTTT. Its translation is CASSLGRQVNSPLHF.

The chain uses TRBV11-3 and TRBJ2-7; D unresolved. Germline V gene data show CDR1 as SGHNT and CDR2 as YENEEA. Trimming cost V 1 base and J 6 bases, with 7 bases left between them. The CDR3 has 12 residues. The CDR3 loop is CASSLGSGEQYF. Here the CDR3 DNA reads TGTGCCAGCAGCTTAGGATCCGGCGAGCAGTACTTC.

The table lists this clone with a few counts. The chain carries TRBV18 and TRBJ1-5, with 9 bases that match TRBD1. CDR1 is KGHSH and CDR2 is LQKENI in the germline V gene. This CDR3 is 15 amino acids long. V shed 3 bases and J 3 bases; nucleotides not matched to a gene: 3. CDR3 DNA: TGTGCCAGCTCACCGGGACAGGGAAACAATCAGCCCCAGCATTTT. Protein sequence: CASSPGQGNNQPQHF.

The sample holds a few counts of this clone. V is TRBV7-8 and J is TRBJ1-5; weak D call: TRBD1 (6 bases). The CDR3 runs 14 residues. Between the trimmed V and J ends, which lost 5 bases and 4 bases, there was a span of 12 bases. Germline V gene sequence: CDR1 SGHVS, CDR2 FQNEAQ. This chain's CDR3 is CASSPGRGNQPQHF. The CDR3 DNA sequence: TGTGCCAGCAGCCCAGGTAGGGGGAATCAGCCCCAGCATTTT. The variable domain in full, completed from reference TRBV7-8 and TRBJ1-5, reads GAGVSQSPRYKVAKRGQDVALRCDPISGHVSLFWYQQALGQGPEFLTYFQNEAQLDKSGLPSDRFFAERPEGSVSTLKIQRTQQEDSAVYLCASSPGRGNQPQHFGDGTRLSIL.

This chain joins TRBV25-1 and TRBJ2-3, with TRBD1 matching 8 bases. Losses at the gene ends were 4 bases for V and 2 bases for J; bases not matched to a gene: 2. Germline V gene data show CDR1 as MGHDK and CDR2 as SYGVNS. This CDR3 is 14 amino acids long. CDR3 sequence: CASSGGQVTDTQYF. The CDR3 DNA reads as TGTGCCAGCAGTGGGGGACAGGTCACAGATACGCAGTATTTT. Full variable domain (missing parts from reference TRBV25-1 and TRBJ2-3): EADIYQTPRYLVIGTGKKITLECSQTMGHDKMYWYQQDPGMELHLIHYSYGVNSTEKGDLSSESTVSRIRTEHFPLTLESARPSHTSQYLCASSGGQVTDTQYFGPGTRLTVL.

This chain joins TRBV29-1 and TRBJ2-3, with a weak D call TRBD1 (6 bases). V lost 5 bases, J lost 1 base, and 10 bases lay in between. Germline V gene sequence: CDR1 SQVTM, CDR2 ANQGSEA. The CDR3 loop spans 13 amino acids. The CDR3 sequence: CSVQTGRTDTQYF. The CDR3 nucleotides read TGCAGCGTTCAAACAGGGCGCACAGATACGCAGTATTTT.

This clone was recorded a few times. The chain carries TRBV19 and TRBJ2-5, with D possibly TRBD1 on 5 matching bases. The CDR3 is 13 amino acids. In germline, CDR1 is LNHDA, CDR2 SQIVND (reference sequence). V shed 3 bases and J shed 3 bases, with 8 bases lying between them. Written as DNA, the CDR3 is TGTGCCAGTAGTATTTTCAGGGAAGAGACCCAGTACTTC. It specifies CASSIFREETQYF.

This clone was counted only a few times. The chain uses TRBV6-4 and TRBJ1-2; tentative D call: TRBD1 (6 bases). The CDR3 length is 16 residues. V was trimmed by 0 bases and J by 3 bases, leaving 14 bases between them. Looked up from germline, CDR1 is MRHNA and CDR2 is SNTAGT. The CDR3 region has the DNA TGTGCCAGCAGTGACTCTTACACAGGGAAATACTATGGCTACACCTTC. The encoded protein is CASSDSYTGKYYGYTF.

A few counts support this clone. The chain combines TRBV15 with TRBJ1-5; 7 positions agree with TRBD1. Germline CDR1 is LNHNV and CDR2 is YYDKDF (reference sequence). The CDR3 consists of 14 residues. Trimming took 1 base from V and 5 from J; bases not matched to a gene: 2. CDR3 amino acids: CATSRGQGDQPQHF. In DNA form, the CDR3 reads TGTGCCACCAGCAGAGGACAGGGCGATCAGCCCCAGCATTTT.

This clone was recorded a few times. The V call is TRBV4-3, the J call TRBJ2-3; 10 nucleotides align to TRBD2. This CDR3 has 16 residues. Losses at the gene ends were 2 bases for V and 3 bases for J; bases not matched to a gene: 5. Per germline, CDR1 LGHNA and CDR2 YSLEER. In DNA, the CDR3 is TGCGCCAGCAGCCAAAATCTAGCGGGAGAGACAGATACGCAGTATTTT. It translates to CASSQNLAGETDTQYF.

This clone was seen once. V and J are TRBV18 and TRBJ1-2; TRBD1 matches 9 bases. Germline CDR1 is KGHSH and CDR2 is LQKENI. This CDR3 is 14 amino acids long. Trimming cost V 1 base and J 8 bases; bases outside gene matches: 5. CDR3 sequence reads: CASSPRDRDNGYTF. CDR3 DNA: TGTGCCAGCTCACCACGGGACAGGGATAACGGCTACACCTTC. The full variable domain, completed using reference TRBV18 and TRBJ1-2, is NAGVMQNPRHLVRRRGQEARLRCSPMKGHSHVYWYRQLPEEGLKFMVYLQKENIIDESGMPKERFSAEFPKEGPSILRIQQVVRGDSAAYFCASSPRDRDNGYTFGSGTRLTVV.

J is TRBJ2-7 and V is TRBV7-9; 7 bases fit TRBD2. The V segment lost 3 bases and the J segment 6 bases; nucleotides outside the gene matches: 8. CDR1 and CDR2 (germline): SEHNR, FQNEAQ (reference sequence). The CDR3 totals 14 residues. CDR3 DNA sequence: TGTGCCAGCAGCTTCGTCGAAGCGGGAAGCGAGCAGTACTTC. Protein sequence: CASSFVEAGSEQYF.